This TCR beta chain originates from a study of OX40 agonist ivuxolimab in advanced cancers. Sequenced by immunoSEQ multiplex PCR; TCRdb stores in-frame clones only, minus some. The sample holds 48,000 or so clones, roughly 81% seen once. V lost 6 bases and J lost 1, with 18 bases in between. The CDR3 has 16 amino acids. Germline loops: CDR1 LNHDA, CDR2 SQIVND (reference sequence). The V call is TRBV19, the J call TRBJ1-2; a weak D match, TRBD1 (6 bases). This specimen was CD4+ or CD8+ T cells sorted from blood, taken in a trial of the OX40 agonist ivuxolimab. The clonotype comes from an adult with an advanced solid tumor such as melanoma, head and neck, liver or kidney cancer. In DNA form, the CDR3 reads TGTGCCAGTAGCCTTCCAAAGACAGGATATAACTATGGCTACACCTTC. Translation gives CASSLPKTGYNYGYTF.